The 5 T cell receptor beta chains presented below share a single source sample, sequenced in a study of human T cells and chemical hapten exposure (dated by TCRdb to the early 2020s). The time point tag for this specimen amounts to: patch test 1, 2 weeks after DPC sensitization. Explained via the paper, the treatment or condition label denotes: therapeutic diphenylcyclopropenone sensitization with weekly scalp DPC. The receptor library was made with RACE. Sequencing was performed on a NextSeq 500. TCRdb handled the public reads itself, with Q25 trimming in fastp and clone calling in MiXCR, and kept productive beta chains. Every CDR3 protein is listed once, alongside the most common genes and DNA of its rows. A total of roughly 160,000 distinct CDR3 sequences appear in this sample, about 14% of them only once. The ten largest clones take up 1.5% to 2% of the sample. The specimen comprised whole blood, sampled in connection with sensitization to the hapten diphenylcyclopropenone (DPC). The receptors originated from a woman in her thirties with alopecia areata. Some clones in this sample may be carry-over from other donors' samples.

This sequence joins TRBV7-2 and TRBJ1-5; 7 bases are a match to TRBD1. The CDR3 loop spans 16 amino acids. Germline V gene lookup returns CDR1 SGHTA and CDR2 FQGNSA. V lost 1 base, J lost 6 bases, and 9 bases stayed unmatched. CDR3 sequence (DNA): TGTGCCAGCAGCTTAGACGTCGGCCAGGGGGGTCAGCCCCAGCATTTT. Amino acid sequence: CASSLDVGQGGQPQHF. Looking up the rest from reference TRBV7-2 and TRBJ1-5 gives the full variable domain: GAGVSQSPSNKVTEKGKDVELRCDPISGHTALYWYRQSLGQGLEFLIYFQGNSAPDKSGLPSDRFSAERTGGSVSTLTIQRTQQEDSAVYLCASSLDVGQGGQPQHFGDGTRLSIL.

This clonotype was seen a few times. The CDR3, as DNA: TGTGCCAGCAGTCCCCAGGGACAGGCGATAACCTACGAGCAGTACTTC. Its protein is CASSPQGQAITYEQYF. This chain links TRBV27 with TRBJ2-7, with 8 positions matching TRBD1. V was pared by 5 bases and J by 2 bases, with 11 bases of the junction left unmatched. The CDR3 spans 16 residues. The V gene's germline CDR1 is MNHEY and CDR2 SMNVEV (reference sequence).

This clonotype was seen repeatedly, ten times or more. J is TRBJ2-7 and V is TRBV5-6, with D maybe TRBD1 (6 bases). Trimming took off 3 bases at V and 3 bases at J, with 22 bases between the two ends. The CDR3 is 17 residues long. Germline V CDR1 and CDR2: SGHDT, YYEEEE. DNA of the CDR3: TGTGCCAGCAGCTCCCGGGACCTCATCAGGGGTTACTACGAGCAGTACTTC. Translation: CASSSRDLIRGYYEQYF.

This clonotype showed up just a few times. V gene TRBV5-4 combines with J gene TRBJ2-5, with 11 bases fitting TRBD1. The length of the CDR3 is 14 residues. Germline-derived CDR1 and CDR2 are SGHNT and YYREEE (reference sequence). The V gene end was trimmed by 3 bases and the J gene end by 5 bases; junction bases not matched to a gene: 3. The CDR3 here is CASSSRDRGETQYF. The CDR3 DNA is TGTGCCAGCAGCTCCCGGGACAGGGGGGAGACCCAGTACTTC.

V usage is TRBV5-5 and J usage is TRBJ2-7, with D possibly being TRBD1 (5 bases). Germline V gene lookup returns CDR1 SGHKS and CDR2 YYEKEE (reference sequence). The V end was cut by 4 bases, the J end by 2 bases, with 13 bases between. CDR3 size: 14 residues. The CDR3 DNA sequence: TGTGCCAGCAGCCCGGTTGGGGCTCCCTACGAGCAGTACTTC. Amino acid sequence: CASSPVGAPYEQYF. Full variable domain (rest looked up from reference TRBV5-5 and TRBJ2-7): DAGVTQSPTHLIKTRGQQVTLRCSPISGHKSVSWYQQVLGQGPQFIFQYYEKEERGRGNFPDRFSARQFPNYSSELNVNALLLGDSALYLCASSPVGAPYEQYFGPGTRLTVT.